One and the same sample provided the 4 T cell receptor beta chains below, sequenced in a study of Graves' ophthalmopathy and Graves' hyperthyroidism. As the template, RNA transcripts were used to amplify TCR beta CDR3 regions. HTBI primers were employed in first-round RT-PCR, then a second-round multiplex PCR followed. TCRdb ran MiXCR on the multiplex PCR reads and lists one entry per CDR3 protein. The table records 400,000 or so distinct CDR3 sequences, 15% of them present only once. The sample comprised peripheral blood. These TCRs come from a woman under 30 with stable Graves' hyperthyroidism.

This clonotype was picked up a small number of times. The CDR3 loop reads CASSQVGRTSSYEQYF. Written as DNA, the CDR3 is TGCGCCAGCAGCCAAGTAGGGAGGACGAGCTCCTACGAGCAGTACTTC. The chain links TRBV4-1 to TRBJ2-7, with TRBD2 as a possible D gene (6 bases). This CDR3 is built from 16 residues. Germline V gives CDR1 MGHRA, CDR2 YSYEKL. Trimming removed 1 base at V and 0 bases at J, with 13 bases between.

This clonotype came up many times. A much larger clonotype is one base distant, so this may be a read error. This chain links TRBV2 with TRBJ1-5; D is unclear. The germline V gene encodes CDR1 SNHLY and CDR2 FYNNEI. CDR3 length: 13 residues. Trimming shortened V by 6 bases and J by 0 bases, and 6 bases separated the two germline ends. This chain's CDR3 is CASRDGSNQPQHF. The CDR3 DNA follows: TGTGCCAGCAGGGACGGTAGCAATCAGCCCCAGCATTTT. Supplemented by reference TRBV2 and TRBJ1-5, the full variable domain reads EPEVTQTPSHQVTQMGQEVILRCVPISNHLYFYWYRQILGQKVEFLVSFYNNEISEKSEIFDDQFSVERPDGSNFTLKIRSTKLEDSAMYFCASRDGSNQPQHFGDGTRLSIL.

This clonotype was recorded a few times. V gene TRBV24-1 combines with J gene TRBJ2-7, with 7 bases fitting TRBD1. V was clipped by 7 bases and J by 4 bases; unmatched bases: 3. Germline V gives CDR1 KGHDR, CDR2 SFDVKD. CDR3 length: 12 residues. The CDR3 nucleotides are TGTGCCACCAGCGGGACAGAGTACGAGCAGTACTTC. Protein: CATSGTEYEQYF.

In its sample, this clonotype was seen many times. The chain joins TRBV9 to TRBJ1-2; 7 nucleotides align to TRBD1. The V gene's germline CDR1 is SGDLS and CDR2 YYNGEE. This CDR3 has 14 residues. V lost 2 bases, J lost 4 bases, and 5 bases stayed unmatched. CDR3 in amino acids: CASSVGGGTYGYTF. The CDR3 DNA sequence: TGTGCCAGCAGCGTCGGAGGGGGCACCTATGGCTACACCTTC.